One and the same sample provided the 5 T cell receptor beta chains below, sequenced in a study of blood T cell repertoires in COVID-19. Only in-frame clones appear in the TCRdb table, and some are missing; sequencing was by immunoSEQ multiplex PCR. The sample records a few hundred thousand clones, 90% being singletons. The source material was PBMCs or T cells enriched from blood (not recorded which). The receptors shown here come from a man under 40 who had been exposed to COVID-19.

V and J are TRBV3-1 (or the pseudogene TRBV3-2) and TRBJ2-7; 7 bases fit TRBD2. Germline CDR1 is LGHDT and CDR2 is YNNKEL (reference sequence). The CDR3 is 15 amino acids. V shed 4 bases and J 0 bases; nucleotides not matched to a gene: 6. For the CDR3, the DNA is TGTGCCAGCAGCCTGGGAGCGGGACCCTCCTACGAGCAGTACTTC. Its translation: CASSLGAGPSYEQYF.

The genes are TRBV29-1 and TRBJ1-5; D is undetermined. CDR3 size: 13 residues. From germline, CDR1 is SQVTM and CDR2 ANQGSEA. V dropped 6 bases and J dropped 2 bases, with 11 bases sitting between them. This CDR3 is CSVPERGNQPQHF. CDR3 in DNA: TGCAGCGTCCCTGAGAGGGGCAATCAGCCCCAGCATTTT.

The rearrangement links TRBV12-5 to TRBJ2-7, with D maybe TRBD1 (5 bases). The CDR3 spans 13 residues. CDR1 and CDR2 (germline): LGHNT, FRNRAP. Trimming cost V 2 bases and J 3 bases, with 8 bases left between them. In DNA form, the CDR3 reads TGTGCTAGTGGTTTGTGGGGCAGCTACGAGCAGTACTTC. Amino acids: CASGLWGSYEQYF. The full variable domain, its missing parts supplied by reference TRBV12-5 and TRBJ2-7, is DARVTQTPRHKVTEMGQEVTMRCQPILGHNTVFWYRQTMMQGLELLAYFRNRAPLDDSGMPKDRFSAEMPDATLATLKIQPSEPRDSAVYFCASGLWGSYEQYFGPGTRLTVT.

CDR3 residues: CASSPPQGGTQYF. The CDR3 DNA follows: TGTGCCAGCTCACCACCGCAGGGGGGTACGCAGTATTTT. The V call is TRBV18, the J call TRBJ2-3; D perhaps matches TRBD1 (7 bases). Germline V gene sequence: CDR1 KGHSH, CDR2 LQKENI. The V end was cut by 0 bases, the J end by 8 bases, with 9 bases between. This CDR3 is built from 13 residues.

The chain combines TRBV6-1 with TRBJ1-6; possibly TRBD1 for D (5 bases). The CDR3 runs to 14 residues. The ends were cut back, 2 bases at V and 10 bases at J, with 12 bases in the middle. Per the germline V gene, CDR1 is MNHNS and CDR2 is SASEGT. This CDR3 reads CASSEKGGASPLHF. CDR3 nucleotide sequence: TGTGCCAGCAGTGAAAAGGGAGGGGCCTCACCCCTCCACTTT.